The source of this T cell receptor (beta chain) is a study of blood T cell repertoires in COVID-19. The table lists this clone with a count of one. Only in-frame clones appear in the TCRdb table, and some are missing; sequencing was by immunoSEQ multiplex PCR. This sample has under 200,000 clones, with around 80% found just once. Trimming removed 0 bases at V and 5 bases at J, with 8 bases between. From germline, CDR1 is LNHNV and CDR2 YYDKDF (reference sequence). The length of the CDR3 is 13 residues. This clonotype originated in a man aged 45 to 65 who had recovered from COVID-19. The J gene is TRBJ2-7, the V gene TRBV15; D might be TRBD1 (5 bases). The sequencing sample was made of PBMCs or T cells enriched from blood (not recorded which). The CDR3 DNA reads as TGTGCCACCAGCAGAGATCAGGGTGACGAGCAGTACTTC. Amino acid sequence: CATSRDQGDEQYF. Filled out from reference TRBV15 and TRBJ2-7, the complete variable domain reads DAMVIQNPRYQVTQFGKPVTLSCSQTLNHNVMYWYQQKSSQAPKLLFHYYDKDFNNEADTPDNFQSRRPNTSFCFLDIRSPGLGDTAMYLCATSRDQGDEQYFGPGTRLTVT.